The present T cell receptor (beta chain) was sequenced within a study of blood T cell repertoires in COVID-19. Background on the study: From the United States, Italy and Spain came samples of acute and convalescent COVID-19. PBMCs, B-cell-depleted T cells, or T cells provided the cDNA or gDNA that made up the material.

Repertoires were generated with immunoSEQ multiplex PCR, while TCRdb's copy carries only in-frame clones and drops some. The sample has 200,000 to 250,000 clones, approximately 88% seen once. This clone appeared a few times. The germline V gene encodes CDR1 MRHNA and CDR2 SNTAGT. V lost 0 bases and J 0 bases, leaving 6 bases between the germline ends. CDR3 size: 16 residues. The chain carries TRBV6-4 and TRBJ2-6, with unresolved D. The sequence was obtained from a woman in her twenties or thirties who had been exposed to COVID-19. The specimen sequenced was PBMCs or T cells enriched from blood (not recorded which). For the CDR3, the DNA is TGTGCCAGCAGTGACTCTGCCGGCTCTGGGGCCAACGTCCTGACTTTC. It specifies CASSDSAGSGANVLTF.